These 30 T cell receptor beta chains were sequenced from one sample in a study of shared clonotypes between healthy human individuals. Profiled with immunoSEQ multiplex PCR; TCRdb holds only in-frame clones, not every one. The sample lists some 480,000 clones, 70% to 80% occurring once. What was sequenced was PBMCs. The receptors derive from a woman between 40 and 55 years old in good health. Some clones in this sample may be carry-over from other donors' samples.

The V gene is TRBV19, the J gene TRBJ2-1; TRBD1 matches 8 bases. The germline gives CDR1 LNHDA, CDR2 SQIVND (reference sequence). The CDR3 is 15 residues long. The V gene end was trimmed by 5 bases and the J gene end by 5 bases; junction bases not matched to a gene: 8. CDR3 sequence (DNA): TGTGCCAGTAGTTCAGACAGGGGAAGCGACAATGAGCAGTTCTTC. It yields the protein CASSSDRGSDNEQFF.

The V gene is TRBV5-1, the J gene TRBJ2-5; possible D gene TRBD2, 6 bases. V dropped 0 bases and J dropped 2 bases, with 11 bases sitting between them. The V gene's germline CDR1 is SGHRS and CDR2 YFSETQ. The CDR3 length is 15 residues. The CDR3 here is CASSLGLGPQETQYF. The CDR3 nucleotides read TGCGCCAGCAGCTTGGGACTAGGCCCGCAAGAGACCCAGTACTTC.

The chain uses TRBV5-6 and TRBJ2-7, with 9 bases that match TRBD2. V lost 3 bases to trimming and J lost 4 bases; unmatched junction nucleotides: 8. Germline V gene data show CDR1 as SGHDT and CDR2 as YYEEEE. This CDR3 region has 15 residues. CDR3 sequence (DNA): TGTGCCAGCAGCTCAATGACTAGCGGTAGTTACGAGCAGTACTTC. Translating it yields CASSSMTSGSYEQYF.

The chain uses TRBV10-3 and TRBJ2-1; TRBD2 is a possible D gene (6 bases). The V end was cut by 1 base, the J end by 5 bases, with 18 bases between. This CDR3 comprises 17 residues. Germline V gene lookup returns CDR1 ENHRY and CDR2 SYGVKD. The CDR3 DNA is TGTGCCATCAGTGAGTTTCTGGGAGGCCTACAGAACAATGAGCAGTTCTTC. This translates into CAISEFLGGLQNNEQFF.

CDR3 in DNA: TGTGCCAGTAGTTATCGACAGGGGATCCATCAGCCCCAGCATTTT. Amino acids: CASSYRQGIHQPQHF. J is TRBJ1-5 and V is TRBV19, with 8 positions matching TRBD1. The length of the CDR3 is 15 residues. Trimming removed 5 bases from V and 5 bases from J; junction bases left unmatched: 8. From germline, CDR1 is LNHDA and CDR2 SQIVND (reference sequence).

DNA of the CDR3: TGTGCCAGCAGCCCTAAGACAGTCGATGGCTACAATGAGCAGTTCTTC. Amino acid sequence: CASSPKTVDGYNEQFF. The chain couples TRBV7-9 to TRBJ2-1; D is perhaps TRBD1 (5 bases). Deletions cut 5 bases from V and 3 bases from J, with 17 bases between. Germline V gene sequence: CDR1 SEHNR, CDR2 FQNEAQ (reference sequence). CDR3 length: 16 residues.

The rearrangement uses TRBV5-1 and TRBJ2-7; 9 positions match TRBD2. The CDR3 contains 16 residues. V lost 0 bases to trimming and J lost 2 bases; unmatched junction nucleotides: 6. Germline loops: CDR1 SGHRS, CDR2 YFSETQ. CDR3 nucleotide sequence: TGCGCCAGCAGCTTGGTTAGGACTAGCGAGACCTACGAGCAGTACTTC. Protein sequence: CASSLVRTSETYEQYF.

As to this clone: The CDR3 end shows no conserved phenylalanine or tryptophan, and so a read error is likely. This chain uses TRBV29-1 with TRBJ1-2; 9 bases fit TRBD1. Per germline, CDR1 SQVTM and CDR2 ANQGSEA. CDR3 length equals 14 residues. Germline trimming cut 0 bases from V and 6 bases from J; bases unmatched to any gene: 5. The CDR3 loop reads CSVEDRGTGNGYTL. The CDR3 nucleotides read TGCAGCGTTGAAGATCGGGGGACAGGGAATGGCTACACCTTA.

The chain joins TRBV5-1 to TRBJ2-7, with 9 nucleotides matching TRBD1. Germline assignment: CDR1 SGHRS and CDR2 YFSETQ. With 0 bases clipped from V and 6 bases from J, the junction kept 10 bases outside the gene matches. The CDR3 spans 16 residues. The CDR3 sequence is CASSLAGQQGAGEQYF. The DNA for the CDR3 is TGCGCCAGCAGCTTGGCCGGACAACAGGGGGCCGGCGAGCAGTACTTC. Supplemented by reference TRBV5-1 and TRBJ2-7, the full variable domain reads KAGVTQTPRYLIKTRGQQVTLSCSPISGHRSVSWYQQTPGQGLQFLFEYFSETQRNKGNFPGRFSGRQFSNSRSEMNVSTLELGDSALYLCASSLAGQQGAGEQYFGPGTRLTVT.

This clone has more than one count but fewer than ten. Distinct nucleotide sequences in the sample also encode this CDR3. V and J are TRBV5-1 and TRBJ2-7; D unresolved. V lost 4 bases, J lost 2 bases, and 10 bases lay in between. Germline V gene data show CDR1 as SGHRS and CDR2 as YFSETQ. This CDR3 region has 13 residues. This CDR3 is CASSLNGAYEQYF. CDR3 nucleotide sequence: TGCGCCAGCAGCCTGAATGGGGCCTACGAGCAGTACTTC.

The chain combines TRBV7-6 with TRBJ2-1; D gene ambiguous. The CDR3 is made up of 15 amino acids. Trimming cost V 4 bases and J 5 bases, with 15 bases left between them. From germline, CDR1 is SGHVS and CDR2 FNYEAQ. CDR3 sequence (DNA): TGTGCCAGCAGCTCCGTCAAGGGTAAAAACAATGAGCAGTTCTTC. The encoded protein is CASSSVKGKNNEQFF.

This clone has just one count. For the CDR3, the DNA is TGTGCCAGCCGTAGGTCGTTTAATGAAAAACTGTTTTTT. It codes for CASRRSFNEKLFF. The chain links TRBV6-1 to TRBJ1-4; D call uncertain. Germline CDR1 reads MNHNS; CDR2 reads SASEGT. V was trimmed by 8 bases and J by 4 bases, leaving 11 bases between them. CDR3 size: 13 residues.

The chain uses TRBV5-1 and TRBJ2-7; D is uncertain. Germline CDR1 SGHRS, CDR2 YFSETQ. V lost 3 bases, J lost 2 bases, and 12 bases lay in between. CDR3 length: 14 amino acids. The CDR3 nucleotides read TGCGCCAGCAGCTCGATTGGCCGGACCTACGAGCAGTACTTC. Protein: CASSSIGRTYEQYF.

The chain links TRBV13 to TRBJ2-7; TRBD2 matches at 9 bases. V was pared by 5 bases and J by 6 bases, with 11 bases of the junction left unmatched. Germline values: CDR1 PRHDT, CDR2 FYEKMQ (reference sequence). The CDR3 runs to 15 residues. CDR3 in amino acids: CASSPWVAGDSEQYF. The CDR3 DNA reads TGTGCCAGCAGCCCCTGGGTAGCGGGAGACTCCGAGCAGTACTTC.

The sample holds a few counts of this clone. The genes are TRBV7-8 and TRBJ2-5; no clear D gene. Trimming shortened V by 2 bases and J by 3 bases, and 7 bases separated the two germline ends. The CDR3 is made up of 13 amino acids. Germline CDR1 SGHVS, CDR2 FQNEAQ. CDR3 nucleotides: TGTGCCAGCAGCTTAAACTTGGAAGAGACCCAGTACTTC. Residues: CASSLNLEETQYF.

V and J are TRBV5-1 and TRBJ1-1; 10 bases are a match to TRBD1. V trimming: 3 bases; J trimming: 3 bases; junction bases outside the gene matches: 5. CDR1 and CDR2 (germline): SGHRS, YFSETQ. The CDR3 contains 15 residues. The DNA of the CDR3 is TGCGCCAGCAGCTACCGGACAGGGGGGGACACTGAAGCTTTCTTT. Translation gives CASSYRTGGDTEAFF.

V gene TRBV10-2 combines with J gene TRBJ1-6; D may be TRBD1 (6 bases). Germline-derived CDR1 and CDR2 are WSHSY and SAAADI. Trimming shortened V by 6 bases and J by 7 bases, and 13 bases separated the two germline ends. There are 14 residues in the CDR3. Written as DNA, the CDR3 is TGCGCCAGCAGATCAGGGGTTGGGAATTCACCCCTCCACTTT. This gives the protein CASRSGVGNSPLHF.

The chain joins TRBV7-8 to TRBJ2-2; 9 nucleotides line up with TRBD2. CDR3 size: 16 residues. Germline V gene data show CDR1 as SGHVS and CDR2 as FQNEAQ. Trimming at V came to 6 bases and at J to 0 bases, leaving 5 bases not matched to a gene. The CDR3 DNA sequence: TGTGCCAGCAGACCGAGGACTAGCGCGAACACCGGGGAGCTGTTTTTT. Translating it yields CASRPRTSANTGELFF.

The chain links TRBV29-1 to TRBJ2-7; weak D call: TRBD2 (6 bases). The V and J ends lost 6 bases and 2 bases respectively, with 11 bases between them. This CDR3 has 12 amino acids. CDR1 and CDR2 (germline): SQVTM, ANQGSEA. The CDR3 DNA is TGCAGCGTGCGGGACCCAACCTACGAGCAGTACTTC. The encoded protein is CSVRDPTYEQYF.

This clone has a handful of counts. The CDR3 DNA reads as TGTGCCAGCAGCCAAGATCTAGCTTTGGAGACCCAGTACTTC. This gives the protein CASSQDLALETQYF. The gene calls are TRBV4-2 and TRBJ2-5, with TRBD2 as a possible D gene (5 bases). Trimming pared 0 bases from V and 5 bases from J, leaving 10 bases between. The CDR3 has 14 residues. Germline values: CDR1 LGHNA, CDR2 YNFKEQ.

This clone has only a few counts. The rearrangement joins TRBV7-6 to TRBJ1-2; no reliable D call. V gave up 1 base and J gave up 2 bases, with 5 bases separating them. The CDR3 is 13 residues long. Germline CDR1 is SGHVS and CDR2 is FNYEAQ. CDR3 residues: CASSLGGNYGYTF. In nucleotides, the CDR3 is TGTGCCAGCAGCTTAGGAGGGAACTATGGCTACACCTTC.

The rearrangement uses TRBV11-2 and TRBJ2-1; weak D call: TRBD2 (6 bases). The length of the CDR3 is 16 residues. Looked up from germline, CDR1 is SGHAT and CDR2 is FQNNGV. Trimming removed 2 bases at V and 4 bases at J, with 15 bases between. CDR3 loop: CASSLTGGELYNEQFF. As DNA, the CDR3 is TGTGCCAGCAGCTTAACGGGCGGGGAATTGTACAATGAGCAGTTCTTC.

J is TRBJ2-7 and V is TRBV7-2; 14 nucleotides agree with TRBD2. Germline CDR1 and CDR2: SGHTA and FQGNSA. V lost 5 bases and J lost 4; bases outside the gene matches: 13. CDR3 length: 18 residues. For the CDR3, the DNA is TGTGCCAGCAGCAGCTCGGGACTAGCGGGAGATAGGGTTTACGAGCAGTACTTC. Protein product: CASSSSGLAGDRVYEQYF.

V is TRBV7-9 and J is TRBJ1-3; D unclear. This CDR3 has 15 amino acids. Deletions cut 5 bases from V and 4 bases from J, with 15 bases between. The V gene's germline CDR1 is SEHNR and CDR2 FQNEAQ (reference sequence). Written as DNA, the CDR3 is TGTGCCAGCAGCCCGTACGGGTCTCGAGGAAACACCATATATTTT. Translating gives CASSPYGSRGNTIYF.

This clone was seen only a few times. The chain combines TRBV5-1 with TRBJ2-5, with D possibly matching TRBD1 (5 bases). This CDR3 contains 16 residues. Germline V gene sequence: CDR1 SGHRS, CDR2 YFSETQ. Trimming took off 0 bases at V and 5 bases at J, with 17 bases between the two ends. The CDR3 reads CASSLGAQASGETQYF. In DNA, the CDR3 is TGCGCCAGCAGCTTGGGGGCACAGGCATCAGGGGAGACCCAGTACTTC.

The chain has TRBV28 and TRBJ1-5; D is undetermined. CDR1 and CDR2 from the germline V gene are MDHEN and SYDVKM. The CDR3 is made up of 13 amino acids. The V gene lost 6 bases and the J gene lost 3 bases, with 9 bases spanning the gap. The CDR3 nucleotides read TGTGCCAGCAGACCGGACCCCAATCAGCCCCAGCATTTT. This translates into CASRPDPNQPQHF.

V gene TRBV7-2 combines with J gene TRBJ2-7, with a weak D call TRBD2 (6 bases). This CDR3 is built from 16 residues. CDR1 is SGHTA and CDR2 is FQGNSA in the germline V gene. Trimming left V 3 bases short and J 0 bases short, with 15 bases between. In DNA form, the CDR3 reads TGTGCCAGCAGCTTCGGCAACGGGGGTAGCTCCTACGAGCAGTACTTC. Translated: CASSFGNGGSSYEQYF.

This chain uses TRBV6-6 with TRBJ2-3; D may be TRBD1 (6 bases). The germline V gene encodes CDR1 MNHNY and CDR2 SVGAGI (reference sequence). The V end was cut by 0 bases, the J end by 4 bases, with 8 bases between. The CDR3 length is 14 residues. The chain's CDR3 is CASSYSGGADTQYF. The CDR3 DNA sequence: TGTGCCAGCAGTTACTCAGGGGGAGCAGATACGCAGTATTTT.

This clone occurred once. V gene TRBV5-1 combines with J gene TRBJ2-2, with unresolved D. Trimming removed 0 bases from V and 4 bases from J, with 13 bases in between. The CDR3 totals 16 residues. Germline assignment: CDR1 SGHRS and CDR2 YFSETQ. The CDR3 coding sequence is TGCGCCAGCAGCTTGGGGCCCATCCAAGGCACCGGGGAGCTGTTTTTT. Amino acids: CASSLGPIQGTGELFF.

This chain joins TRBV28 and TRBJ1-5; 8 bases line up with TRBD1. The CDR3 is made up of 16 amino acids. J gave up 9 bases and V 1 base, and 11 bases lay outside the gene matches. The germline V gene encodes CDR1 MDHEN and CDR2 SYDVKM. DNA of the CDR3: TGTGCCAGCAGTTTATTGGGGGGGACAGGCGGCGGGCCCCAGCATTTT. Protein: CASSLLGGTGGGPQHF.